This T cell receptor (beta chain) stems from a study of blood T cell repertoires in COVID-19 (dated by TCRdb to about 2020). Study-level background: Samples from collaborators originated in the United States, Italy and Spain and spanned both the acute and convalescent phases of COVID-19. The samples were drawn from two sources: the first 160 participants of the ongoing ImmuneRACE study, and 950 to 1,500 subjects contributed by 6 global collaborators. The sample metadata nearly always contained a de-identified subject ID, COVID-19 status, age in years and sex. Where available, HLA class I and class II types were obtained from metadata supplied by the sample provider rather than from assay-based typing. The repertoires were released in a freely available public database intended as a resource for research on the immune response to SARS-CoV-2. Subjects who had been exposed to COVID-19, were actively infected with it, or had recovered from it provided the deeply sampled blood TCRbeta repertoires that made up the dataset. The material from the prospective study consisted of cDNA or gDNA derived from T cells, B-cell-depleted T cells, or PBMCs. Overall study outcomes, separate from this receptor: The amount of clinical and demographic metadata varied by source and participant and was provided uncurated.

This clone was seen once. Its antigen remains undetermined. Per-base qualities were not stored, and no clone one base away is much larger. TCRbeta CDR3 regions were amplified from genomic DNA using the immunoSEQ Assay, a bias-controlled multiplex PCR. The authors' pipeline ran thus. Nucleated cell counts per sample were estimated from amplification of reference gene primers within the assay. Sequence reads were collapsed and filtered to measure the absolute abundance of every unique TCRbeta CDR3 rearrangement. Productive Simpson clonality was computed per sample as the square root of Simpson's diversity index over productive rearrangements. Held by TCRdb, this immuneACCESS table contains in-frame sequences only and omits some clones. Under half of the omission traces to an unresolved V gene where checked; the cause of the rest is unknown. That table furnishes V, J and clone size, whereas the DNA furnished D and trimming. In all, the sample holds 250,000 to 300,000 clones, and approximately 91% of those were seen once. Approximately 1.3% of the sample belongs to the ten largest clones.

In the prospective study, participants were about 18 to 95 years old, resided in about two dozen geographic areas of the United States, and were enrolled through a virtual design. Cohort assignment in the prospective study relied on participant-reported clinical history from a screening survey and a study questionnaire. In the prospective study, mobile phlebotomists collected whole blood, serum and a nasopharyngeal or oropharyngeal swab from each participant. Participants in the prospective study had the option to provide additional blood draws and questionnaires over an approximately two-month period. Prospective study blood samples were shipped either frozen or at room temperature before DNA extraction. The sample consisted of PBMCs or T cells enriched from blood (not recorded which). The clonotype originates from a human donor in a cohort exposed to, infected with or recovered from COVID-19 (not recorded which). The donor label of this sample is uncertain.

The CDR3 protein: CASTKPGSSGNTIYF. The nucleotides read TGTGCCAGCACCAAACCCGGGAGCTCTGGAAACACCATATATTTT. This sequence uses TRBV5-6 and TRBJ1-3; no confident D gene assignment can be made. V was cut back by 6 bases and J by 0 bases, leaving a gap of 13 bases between them. Inclusive of the bounding cysteine and phenylalanine, the CDR3 is 15 residues long. The read is trimmed to its CDR3 DNA, 45 bases read in frame from base 1. The germline V gene yields SGHDT for CDR1 and YYEEEE for CDR2. Beyond the CDR3, the reference TRBV5-6 and TRBJ1-3 genes provide the residues; the full variable domain reads: DAGVTQSPTHLIKTRGQQVTLRCSPKSGHDTVSWYQQALGQGPQFIFQYYEEEERQRGNFPDRFSGHQFPNYSSELNVNALLLGDSALYLCASTKPGSSGNTIYFGEGSWLTVV.